Below, 3 T cell receptor beta chains from the same sample are listed, as sequenced in a study of early T cells in non-severe SARS-CoV-2 infection. TCRdb redid the calling of the 5' RACE reads with MiXCR, one entry per CDR3 protein. Of 95,000 to 120,000 distinct CDR3 sequences in the sample, about 12% were seen once. The sequencing input was whole blood. The receptor set was obtained from an adult who was a healthcare worker with PCR-confirmed SARS-CoV-2 infection or an uninfected control (not recorded which).

This clonotype was found a few times. The V gene is TRBV7-2, the J gene TRBJ2-1; maybe TRBD1 (5 bases). From germline, CDR1 is SGHTA and CDR2 FQGNSA. Trimming took off 5 bases at V and 7 bases at J, with 12 bases between the two ends. The CDR3 is made up of 13 amino acids. CDR3 region: CASSRDRQNEQFF. The CDR3 DNA reads as TGTGCCAGCAGCCGAGACCGACAGAATGAGCAGTTCTTC.

In its sample, this clonotype ranks as medium-sized. This sequence joins TRBV7-9 and TRBJ2-3; 7 positions agree with TRBD2. The germline gives CDR1 SEHNR, CDR2 FQNEAQ (reference sequence). The V gene end was trimmed by 2 bases and the J gene end by 2 bases; junction bases not matched to a gene: 4. This CDR3 has 15 residues. Here the CDR3 DNA reads TGTGCCAGCAGCTTACGGGACTACGACACAGATACGCAGTATTTT. As protein: CASSLRDYDTDTQYF.

The rearrangement uses TRBV14 and TRBJ2-2; D is uncertain. CDR3 length: 14 amino acids. CDR1 is SGHDN and CDR2 is FVKESK in the germline V gene. Trimming took 0 bases from V and 3 from J, leaving 5 bases between them. The CDR3 coding sequence is TGTGCCAGCAGCCAAGATCGAGACACCGGGGAGCTGTTTTTT. This sequence encodes CASSQDRDTGELFF.